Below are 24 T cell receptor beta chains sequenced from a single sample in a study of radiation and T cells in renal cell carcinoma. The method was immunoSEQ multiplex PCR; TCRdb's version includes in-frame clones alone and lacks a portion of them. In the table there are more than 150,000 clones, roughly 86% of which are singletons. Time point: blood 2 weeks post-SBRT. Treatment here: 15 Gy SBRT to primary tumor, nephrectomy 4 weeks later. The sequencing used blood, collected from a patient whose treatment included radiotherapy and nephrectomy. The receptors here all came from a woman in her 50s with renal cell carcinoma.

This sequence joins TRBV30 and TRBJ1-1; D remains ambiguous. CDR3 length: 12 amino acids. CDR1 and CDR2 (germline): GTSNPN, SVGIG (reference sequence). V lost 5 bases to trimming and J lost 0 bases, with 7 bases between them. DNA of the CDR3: TGTGCCTGGGACAAGCTGAACACTGAAGCTTTCTTT. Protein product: CAWDKLNTEAFF.

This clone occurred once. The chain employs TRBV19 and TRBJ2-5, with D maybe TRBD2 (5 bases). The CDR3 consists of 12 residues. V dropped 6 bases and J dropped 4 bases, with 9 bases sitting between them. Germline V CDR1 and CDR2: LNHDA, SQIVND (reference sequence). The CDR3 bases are TGTGCCAGTAGACCAGGAGGAGAGACCCAGTACTTC. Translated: CASRPGGETQYF.

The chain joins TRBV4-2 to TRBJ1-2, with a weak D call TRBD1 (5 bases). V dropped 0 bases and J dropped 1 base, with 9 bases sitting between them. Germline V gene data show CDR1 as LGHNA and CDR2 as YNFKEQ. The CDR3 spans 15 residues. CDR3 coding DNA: TGTGCCAGCAGCCAAGAACGGGACGGTAACTATGGCTACACCTTC. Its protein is CASSQERDGNYGYTF.

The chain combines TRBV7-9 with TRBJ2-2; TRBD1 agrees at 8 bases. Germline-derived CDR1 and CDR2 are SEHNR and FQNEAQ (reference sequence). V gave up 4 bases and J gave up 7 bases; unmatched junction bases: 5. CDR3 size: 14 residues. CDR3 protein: CASSSQGAGGELFF. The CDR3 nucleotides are TGTGCCAGCAGCTCGCAGGGGGCGGGCGGGGAGCTGTTTTTT.

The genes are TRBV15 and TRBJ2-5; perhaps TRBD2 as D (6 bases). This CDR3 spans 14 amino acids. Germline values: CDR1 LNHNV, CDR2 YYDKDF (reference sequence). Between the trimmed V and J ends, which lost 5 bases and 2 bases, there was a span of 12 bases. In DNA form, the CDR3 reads TGTGCCACCAGCGGCGGCGGGGAACAAGAGACCCAGTACTTC. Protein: CATSGGGEQETQYF.

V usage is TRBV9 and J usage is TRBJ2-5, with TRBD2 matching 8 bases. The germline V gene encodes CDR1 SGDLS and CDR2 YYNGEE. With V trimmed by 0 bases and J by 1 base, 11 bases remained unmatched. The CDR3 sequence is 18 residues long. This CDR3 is CASSVGASGWERQETQYF. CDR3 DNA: TGTGCCAGCAGCGTAGGGGCTAGCGGGTGGGAACGCCAAGAGACCCAGTACTTC. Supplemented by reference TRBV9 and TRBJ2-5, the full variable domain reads DSGVTQTPKHLITATGQRVTLRCSPRSGDLSVYWYQQSLDQGLQFLIQYYNGEERAKGNILERFSAQQFPDLHSELNLSSLELGDSALYFCASSVGASGWERQETQYFGPGTRLLVL.

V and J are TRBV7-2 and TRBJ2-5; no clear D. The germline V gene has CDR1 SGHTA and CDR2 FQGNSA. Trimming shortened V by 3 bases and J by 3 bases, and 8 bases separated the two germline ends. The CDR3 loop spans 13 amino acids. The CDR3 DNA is TGTGCCAGCAGCTTCATACCAGAAGAGACCCAGTACTTC. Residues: CASSFIPEETQYF.

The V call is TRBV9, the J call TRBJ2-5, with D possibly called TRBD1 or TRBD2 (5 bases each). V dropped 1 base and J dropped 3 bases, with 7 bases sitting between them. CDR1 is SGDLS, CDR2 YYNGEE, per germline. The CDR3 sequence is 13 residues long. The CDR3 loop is CASSVMGEETQYF. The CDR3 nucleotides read TGTGCCAGCAGCGTAATGGGGGAAGAGACCCAGTACTTC.

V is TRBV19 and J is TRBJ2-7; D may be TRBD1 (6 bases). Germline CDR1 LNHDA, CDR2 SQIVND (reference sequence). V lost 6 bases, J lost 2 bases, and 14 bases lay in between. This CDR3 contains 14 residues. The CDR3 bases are TGTGCCAGTAGCGTCGATACAGGGACCTACGAGCAGTACTTC. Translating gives CASSVDTGTYEQYF. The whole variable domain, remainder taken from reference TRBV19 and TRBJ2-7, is DGGITQSPKYLFRKEGQNVTLSCEQNLNHDAMYWYRQDPGQGLRLIYYSQIVNDFQKGDIAEGYSVSREKKESFPLTVTSAQKNPTAFYLCASSVDTGTYEQYFGPGTRLTVT.

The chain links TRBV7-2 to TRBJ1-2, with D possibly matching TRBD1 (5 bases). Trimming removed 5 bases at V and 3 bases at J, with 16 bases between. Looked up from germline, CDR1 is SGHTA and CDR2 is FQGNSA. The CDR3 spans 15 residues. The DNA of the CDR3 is TGTGCCAGCAGCCCTTGGGAGGGGACGGACTATGGCTACACCTTC. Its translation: CASSPWEGTDYGYTF.

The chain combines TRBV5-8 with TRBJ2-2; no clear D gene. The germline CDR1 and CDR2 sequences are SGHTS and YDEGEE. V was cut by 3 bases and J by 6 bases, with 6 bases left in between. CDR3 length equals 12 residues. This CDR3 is CASSSRAGELFF. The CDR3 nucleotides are TGTGCCAGCAGCTCACGGGCCGGGGAGCTGTTTTTT.

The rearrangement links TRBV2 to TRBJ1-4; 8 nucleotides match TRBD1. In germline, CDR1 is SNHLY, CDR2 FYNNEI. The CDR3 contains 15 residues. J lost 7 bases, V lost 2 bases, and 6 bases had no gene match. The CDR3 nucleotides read TGTGCCAGCAGTGAATGGCGGGACAGGCCTGAAAAACTGTTTTTT. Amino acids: CASSEWRDRPEKLFF.

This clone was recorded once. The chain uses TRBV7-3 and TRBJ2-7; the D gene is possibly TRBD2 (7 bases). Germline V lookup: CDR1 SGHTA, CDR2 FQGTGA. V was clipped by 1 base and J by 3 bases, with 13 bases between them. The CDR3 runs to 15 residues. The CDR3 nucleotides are TGTGCCAGCAGCTTAAATGGGGGGGCGTTCTACGAGCAGTACTTC. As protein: CASSLNGGAFYEQYF.

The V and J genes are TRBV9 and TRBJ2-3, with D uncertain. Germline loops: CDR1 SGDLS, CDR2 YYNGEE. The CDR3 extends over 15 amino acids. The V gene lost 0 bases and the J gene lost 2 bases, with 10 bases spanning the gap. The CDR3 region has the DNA TGTGCCAGCAGCGTAGGACTGCCCAACACAGATACGCAGTATTTT. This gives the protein CASSVGLPNTDTQYF.

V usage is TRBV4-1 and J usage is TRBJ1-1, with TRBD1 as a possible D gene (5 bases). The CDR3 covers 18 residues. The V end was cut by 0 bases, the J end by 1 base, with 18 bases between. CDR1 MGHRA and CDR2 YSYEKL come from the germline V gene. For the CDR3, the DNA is TGCGCCAGCAGCCAAGATCAAGGGGCTAGGGGAGGGAACACTGAAGCTTTCTTT. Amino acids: CASSQDQGARGGNTEAFF.

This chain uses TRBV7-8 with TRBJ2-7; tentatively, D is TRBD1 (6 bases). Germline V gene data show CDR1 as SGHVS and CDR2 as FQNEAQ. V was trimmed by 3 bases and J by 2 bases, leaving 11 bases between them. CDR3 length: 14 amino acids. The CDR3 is CASSFDRSPYEQYF. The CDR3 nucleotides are TGTGCCAGCAGCTTCGACAGGAGCCCCTACGAGCAGTACTTC.

The CDR3 region is CASSEDTGWGSYNEQFF. CDR3 coding DNA: TGTGCCAGCAGTGAGGATACAGGGTGGGGGTCCTACAATGAGCAGTTCTTC. This rearrangement joins TRBV2 to TRBJ2-1, with a weak D call TRBD1 (6 bases). Trimming took 3 bases from V and 1 from J, leaving 16 bases between them. The CDR3 consists of 17 residues. Germline CDR1 and CDR2: SNHLY and FYNNEI. The full variable domain, in which reference TRBV2 and TRBJ2-1 provide the parts outside the CDR3, is EPEVTQTPSHQVTQMGQEVILRCVPISNHLYFYWYRQILGQKVEFLVSFYNNEISEKSEIFDDQFSVERPDGSNFTLKIRSTKLEDSAMYFCASSEDTGWGSYNEQFFGPGTRLTVL.

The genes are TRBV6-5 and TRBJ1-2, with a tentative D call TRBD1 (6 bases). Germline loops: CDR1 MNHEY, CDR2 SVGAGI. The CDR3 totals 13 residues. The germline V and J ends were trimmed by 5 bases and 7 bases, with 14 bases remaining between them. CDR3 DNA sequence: TGTGCCAGCAGTCTCGTAGGGGGTAGTGGCTACACCTTC. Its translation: CASSLVGGSGYTF.

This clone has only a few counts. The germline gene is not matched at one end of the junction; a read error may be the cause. CDR3: CASTLAANTEAFF. In DNA, the CDR3 is TGTGCCAGCACCTTAGCAGCGAACACTGAAGCTTTCTTT. The chain recombines TRBV13 with TRBJ1-1; no reliable D call. CDR3 length: 13 residues. Germline CDR1 reads PRHDT; CDR2 reads FYEKMQ (reference sequence).

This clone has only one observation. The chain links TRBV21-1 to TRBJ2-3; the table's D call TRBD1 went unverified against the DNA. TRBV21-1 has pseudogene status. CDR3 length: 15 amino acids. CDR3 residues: CASIGTGGKTDTQYF. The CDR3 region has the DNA TGTGCCAGTATAGGGACAGGGGGAAAGACAGATACGCAGTATTTT.

The CDR3 DNA follows: TGTGCCAGCAGCTTGAACCCGTTAGGAAACACCATATATTTT. This gives the protein CASSLNPLGNTIYF. The J gene is TRBJ1-3, the V gene TRBV11-3; no definite D call. V dropped 3 bases and J dropped 4 bases, with 10 bases sitting between them. There are 14 residues in the CDR3. CDR1 is SGHNT, CDR2 YENEEA, per germline.

The CDR3 loop is CASSLLGDSNQPQHF. CDR3 nucleotide sequence: TGTGCCAGCAGCTTGTTAGGGGATAGCAATCAGCCCCAGCATTTT. The V call is TRBV5-5, the J call TRBJ1-5; tentative D call: TRBD1 (5 bases). The CDR3 spans 15 residues. Per the germline V gene, CDR1 is SGHKS and CDR2 is YYEKEE (reference sequence). V was trimmed by 1 base and J by 0 bases, leaving 8 bases between them.

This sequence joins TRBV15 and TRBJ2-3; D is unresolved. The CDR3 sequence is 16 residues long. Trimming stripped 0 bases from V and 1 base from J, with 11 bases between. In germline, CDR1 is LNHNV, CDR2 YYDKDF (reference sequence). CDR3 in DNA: TGTGCCACCAGCAGAGATCGAAGCGAAGGCACAGATACGCAGTATTTT. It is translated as CATSRDRSEGTDTQYF.

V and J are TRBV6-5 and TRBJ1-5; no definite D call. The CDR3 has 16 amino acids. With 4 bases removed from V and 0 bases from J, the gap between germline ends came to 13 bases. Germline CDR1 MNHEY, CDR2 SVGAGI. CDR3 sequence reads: CASSSDPRGSNQPQHF. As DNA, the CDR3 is TGTGCCAGCAGTTCGGACCCTCGGGGTAGCAATCAGCCCCAGCATTTT.